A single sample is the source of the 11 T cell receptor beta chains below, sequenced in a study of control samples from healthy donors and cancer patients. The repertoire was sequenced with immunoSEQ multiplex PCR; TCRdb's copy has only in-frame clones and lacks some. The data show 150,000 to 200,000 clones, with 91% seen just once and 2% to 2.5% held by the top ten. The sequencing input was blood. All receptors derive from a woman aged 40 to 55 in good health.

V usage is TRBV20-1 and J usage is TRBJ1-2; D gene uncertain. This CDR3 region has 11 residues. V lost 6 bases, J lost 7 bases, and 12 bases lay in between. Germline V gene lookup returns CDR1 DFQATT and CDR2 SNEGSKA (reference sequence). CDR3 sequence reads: CSAQREGGYTF. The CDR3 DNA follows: TGCAGTGCACAGCGAGAGGGTGGCTACACCTTC.

CDR3: CASRAPGQGNEQYF. DNA of the CDR3: TGTGCCAGTAGGGCCCCGGGACAGGGAAACGAGCAGTACTTC. J is TRBJ2-7 and V is TRBV19; 9 nucleotides match TRBD1. Germline V lookup: CDR1 LNHDA, CDR2 SQIVND (reference sequence). J was trimmed by 5 bases and V by 6 bases; bases with no gene match: 8. The length of the CDR3 is 14 residues.

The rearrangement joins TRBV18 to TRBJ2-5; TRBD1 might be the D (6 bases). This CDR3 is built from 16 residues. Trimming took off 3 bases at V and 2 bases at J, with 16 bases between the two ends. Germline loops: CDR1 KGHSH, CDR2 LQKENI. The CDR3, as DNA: TGTGCCAGCTCACCCCGCAGGGGACACATTCAAGAGACCCAGTACTTC. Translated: CASSPRRGHIQETQYF.

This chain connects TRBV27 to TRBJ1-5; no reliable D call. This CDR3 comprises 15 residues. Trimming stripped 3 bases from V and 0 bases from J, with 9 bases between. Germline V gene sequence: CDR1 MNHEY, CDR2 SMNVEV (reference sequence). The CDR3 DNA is TGTGCCAGCAGTTTTTATCGAAATAGCAATCAGCCCCAGCATTTT. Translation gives CASSFYRNSNQPQHF.

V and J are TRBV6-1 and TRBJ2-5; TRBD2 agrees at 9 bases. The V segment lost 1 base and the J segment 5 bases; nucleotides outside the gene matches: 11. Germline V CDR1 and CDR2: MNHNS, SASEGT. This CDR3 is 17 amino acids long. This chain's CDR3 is CASSEEDWGLAGETQYF. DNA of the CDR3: TGTGCCAGCAGTGAAGAAGATTGGGGACTAGCTGGTGAGACCCAGTACTTC.

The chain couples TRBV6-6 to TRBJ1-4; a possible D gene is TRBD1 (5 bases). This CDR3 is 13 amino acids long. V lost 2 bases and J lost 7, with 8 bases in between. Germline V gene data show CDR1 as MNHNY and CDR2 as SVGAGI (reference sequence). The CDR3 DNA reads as TGTGCCAGCAGTTACGGGGGGACTGAAAAACTGTTTTTT. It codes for CASSYGGTEKLFF.

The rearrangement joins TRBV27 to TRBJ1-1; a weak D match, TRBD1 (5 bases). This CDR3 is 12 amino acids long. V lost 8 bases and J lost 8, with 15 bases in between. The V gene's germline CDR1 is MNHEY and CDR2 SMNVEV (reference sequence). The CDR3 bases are TGTGCCAGCGGCCTTTGGGGGAACGAAGCTTTCTTT. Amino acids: CASGLWGNEAFF.

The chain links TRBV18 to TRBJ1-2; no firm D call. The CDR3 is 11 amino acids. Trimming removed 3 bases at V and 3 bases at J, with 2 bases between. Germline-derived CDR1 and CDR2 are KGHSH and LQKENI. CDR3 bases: TGTGCCAGCTCACCGGACTATGGCTACACCTTC. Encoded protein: CASSPDYGYTF.

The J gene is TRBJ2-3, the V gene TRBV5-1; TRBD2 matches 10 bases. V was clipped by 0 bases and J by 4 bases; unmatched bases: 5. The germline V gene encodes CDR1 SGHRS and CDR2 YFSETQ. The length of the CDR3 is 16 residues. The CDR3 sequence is CASSLEPSGGSDTQYF. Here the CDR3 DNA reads TGCGCCAGCAGCTTGGAGCCTAGCGGGGGTTCAGATACGCAGTATTTT.

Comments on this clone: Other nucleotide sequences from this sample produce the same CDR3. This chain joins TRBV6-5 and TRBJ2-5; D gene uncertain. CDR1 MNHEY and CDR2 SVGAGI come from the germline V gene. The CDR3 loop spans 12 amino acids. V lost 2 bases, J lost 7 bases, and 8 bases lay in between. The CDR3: CASSYGFGTQYF. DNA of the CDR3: TGTGCCAGCAGTTACGGTTTCGGGACCCAGTACTTC.

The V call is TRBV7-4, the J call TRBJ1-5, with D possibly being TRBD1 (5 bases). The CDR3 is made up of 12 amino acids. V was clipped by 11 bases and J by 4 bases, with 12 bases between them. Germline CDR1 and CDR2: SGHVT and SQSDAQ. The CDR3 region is CAGNGGNQPQHF. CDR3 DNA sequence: TGTGCCGGGAATGGGGGGAATCAGCCCCAGCATTTT. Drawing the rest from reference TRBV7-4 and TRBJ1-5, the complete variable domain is GAGVSQSPRYKVAKRGRDVALRCDSISGHVTLYWYRQTLGQGSEVLTYSQSDAQRDKSGRPSGRFSAERPERSVSTLKIQRTEQGDSAVYLCAGNGGNQPQHFGDGTRLSIL.